Following are 9 T cell receptor beta chains from one sample sequenced in a study of blood T cell repertoires in COVID-19. Libraries were prepared by immunoSEQ multiplex PCR; TCRdb keeps only in-frame clonotypes and omits some of them. The data hold 200,000 or so clones, with about 86% observed a single time. Sequenced material: PBMCs or T cells enriched from blood (not recorded which). The receptors stem from a man aged 35-49 years who had recovered from COVID-19.

J is TRBJ2-3 and V is TRBV29-1, with 11 bases that match TRBD2. Germline V gene sequence: CDR1 SQVTM, CDR2 ANQGSEA. The trim removed 7 bases at V and 0 bases at J, leaving 6 bases unmatched. The CDR3 spans 15 residues. CDR3 residues: CSAPASGGSTDTQYF. The CDR3 DNA sequence: TGCAGCGCTCCGGCTAGCGGGGGGAGCACAGATACGCAGTATTTT.

This clone was detected once. This chain joins TRBV15 and TRBJ2-3; 16 bases fit TRBD2. There are 17 residues in the CDR3. With V trimmed by 0 bases and J by 7 bases, 4 bases remained unmatched. Germline lookup yields CDR1 LNHNV and CDR2 YYDKDF (reference sequence). The CDR3 coding sequence is TGTGCCACCAGCAGAGAGGGGACTAGCGGGGGGGAGTATACGCAGTATTTT. This encodes CATSREGTSGGEYTQYF.

The chain is built from TRBV5-1 and TRBJ1-1; D is ambiguous. V was cut by 4 bases and J by 0 bases, with 13 bases left in between. The length of the CDR3 is 15 residues. Germline CDR1 is SGHRS and CDR2 is YFSETQ. This CDR3 reads CASSPTPGMNTEAFF. In DNA, the CDR3 is TGCGCCAGCAGCCCGACGCCGGGGATGAACACTGAAGCTTTCTTT.

In its sample, this clone was seen a few times. The V gene is TRBV5-4, the J gene TRBJ2-3, with 7 bases identical to TRBD1. The CDR3 spans 14 residues. J was trimmed by 5 bases and V by 1 base; bases with no gene match: 4. Germline CDR1 is SGHNT and CDR2 is YYREEE (reference sequence). As DNA, the CDR3 is TGTGCCAGCAGCTTGTTACAGGGGAAAGATACGCAGTATTTT. Its protein product is CASSLLQGKDTQYF.

This chain connects TRBV5-1 to TRBJ1-2; D gene ambiguous. CDR1 SGHRS and CDR2 YFSETQ come from the germline V gene. The CDR3 has 13 residues. V was trimmed by 0 bases and J by 7 bases, leaving 10 bases between them. The chain's CDR3 is CASSLDLGSGYTF. In DNA, the CDR3 is TGCGCCAGCAGCTTGGATCTCGGGTCTGGCTACACCTTC.

This clone was seen only a few times. The rearrangement links TRBV7-6 to TRBJ2-5, with a tentative D call TRBD1 (6 bases). Between the trimmed V and J ends, which lost 7 bases and 5 bases, there was a span of 8 bases. In germline, CDR1 is SGHVS, CDR2 FNYEAQ. The CDR3 contains 11 residues. The CDR3 here is CASNQGETQYF. The DNA of the CDR3 is TGTGCCAGCAATCAGGGGGAGACCCAGTACTTC.

This chain connects TRBV28 to TRBJ2-2; D is possibly TRBD2 (6 bases). The CDR3 runs to 13 residues. The V gene's germline CDR1 is MDHEN and CDR2 SYDVKM. The ends were cut back, 5 bases at V and 8 bases at J, with 12 bases in the middle. CDR3 amino acids: CASSPVGGGELFF. Here the CDR3 DNA reads TGTGCCAGCAGTCCCGTGGGGGGTGGGGAGCTGTTTTTT.

This clone was observed a handful of times. The rearrangement links TRBV6-5 to TRBJ1-2; 10 positions agree with TRBD1. This CDR3 is 14 amino acids long. The V gene end was trimmed by 6 bases and the J gene end by 6 bases; junction bases not matched to a gene: 7. Germline V gene sequence: CDR1 MNHEY, CDR2 SVGAGI. The CDR3 loop reads CASRPGQGYNGYTF. In DNA, the CDR3 is TGTGCCAGCAGGCCGGGACAGGGGTACAATGGCTACACCTTC.

The V and J genes are TRBV30 and TRBJ1-5; tentative D call: TRBD1 (5 bases). CDR3 length: 14 amino acids. Germline V lookup: CDR1 GTSNPN, CDR2 SVGIG (reference sequence). CDR3 loop: CAWGKTGVNQPQHF. Here the CDR3 DNA reads TGTGCTTGGGGGAAAACGGGAGTTAATCAGCCCCAGCATTTT.